The next 27 T cell receptor beta chains were all read from a single sample in a study of identical twins. TCRdb reanalysed the 5' RACE reads using MiXCR and keeps one entry per CDR3 protein. The sample lists some 500,000 distinct CDR3 sequences; over 12% were seen once. This sample was shared with a second study, whose subject was yellow fever vaccine responses in identical twins.

Sequencing used CD4+ T cells sorted from blood. The receptors shown here come from a woman in her late teens or twenties in good health.

The chain links TRBV7-8 to TRBJ2-2, with D unresolved. Germline CDR1 reads SGHVS; CDR2 reads FQNEAQ. V was cut by 0 bases and J by 8 bases, with 10 bases left in between. The CDR3 totals 14 residues. The CDR3: CASSLARNIGELFF. The DNA of the CDR3 is TGTGCCAGCAGCTTAGCGAGGAATATTGGGGAGCTGTTTTTT.

This clonotype has a handful of counts. The J gene is TRBJ1-1, the V gene TRBV7-3; D is undetermined. Germline values: CDR1 SGHTA, CDR2 FQGTGA. This CDR3 has 14 amino acids. V was pared by 5 bases and J by 0 bases, with 10 bases between. The CDR3 spells CASSHGLLNTEAFF. The CDR3 nucleotides are TGTGCCAGCAGCCATGGACTACTGAACACTGAAGCTTTCTTT. Looking up the rest from reference TRBV7-3 and TRBJ1-1 gives the full variable domain: GAGVSQTPSNKVTEKGKYVELRCDPISGHTALYWYRQSLGQGPEFLIYFQGTGAADDSGLPNDRFFAVRPEGSVSTLKIQRTERGDSAVYLCASSHGLLNTEAFFGQGTRLTVV.

The sample holds a few counts of this clonotype. The chain has TRBV6-1 and TRBJ1-1, with 7 bases that match TRBD1. J was trimmed by 7 bases and V by 6 bases; bases with no gene match: 5. CDR3 length equals 12 residues. Looked up from germline, CDR1 is MNHNS and CDR2 is SASEGT. This CDR3 is CASSEYRGEAFF. In nucleotides, the CDR3 is TGTGCCAGCAGCGAATACAGGGGTGAAGCTTTCTTT.

This clonotype was seen a few times. This chain connects TRBV6-5 to TRBJ1-2, with D unclear. CDR1 and CDR2 (germline): MNHEY, SVGAGI. V was trimmed by 6 bases and J by 6 bases, leaving 11 bases between them. This CDR3 contains 12 residues. The CDR3 is CASRSGPHGYTF. CDR3 nucleotides: TGTGCCAGCAGATCCGGTCCTCATGGCTACACCTTC.

The CDR3 sequence: CAISGDFISSYEQYF. As DNA, the CDR3 is TGTGCCATCAGTGGGGACTTCATTAGCTCCTACGAGCAGTACTTC. The chain has TRBV10-3 and TRBJ2-7; D possibly corresponds to TRBD2 (6 bases). The germline CDR1 and CDR2 sequences are ENHRY and SYGVKD. CDR3 length: 15 residues. Trimming took 4 bases from V and 0 from J, leaving 13 bases between them.

On this clonotype: The limits of the CDR3 on the DNA are not certain, so only TCRdb's listed CDR3 is given. The chain recombines TRBV10-1 with TRBJ2-2; the table calls TRBD2, which could not be checked here. The germline V gene has CDR1 WNHNN and CDR2 SYGVQD (reference sequence). Both ends counted, the CDR3 spans 17 residues. CDR3 region: CASSERYEREKPGSCFF.

This clonotype was observed many times. J is TRBJ2-1 and V is TRBV24-1, with 7 nucleotides matching TRBD2. The CDR3 totals 16 residues. Germline V gene lookup returns CDR1 KGHDR and CDR2 SFDVKD. Losses at the gene ends were 5 bases for V and 0 bases for J; bases not matched to a gene: 6. This CDR3 reads CATSGTSAGSYNEQFF. Here the CDR3 DNA reads TGTGCCACCAGTGGTACTAGCGCGGGCTCCTACAATGAGCAGTTCTTC.

This clonotype was counted a few times. The chain recombines TRBV7-2 with TRBJ2-7; unclear D gene. The V gene lost 2 bases and the J gene lost 3 bases, with 14 bases spanning the gap. CDR1 is SGHTA, CDR2 FQGNSA, per germline. The CDR3 has 15 amino acids. In DNA form, the CDR3 reads TGTGCCAGCAGCTTAAGTTGGCAGGCATACTACGAGCAGTACTTC. Protein: CASSLSWQAYYEQYF. Combining the CDR3 with reference TRBV7-2 and TRBJ2-7 gives the whole variable domain GAGVSQSPSNKVTEKGKDVELRCDPISGHTALYWYRQSLGQGLEFLIYFQGNSAPDKSGLPSDRFSAERTGGSVSTLTIQRTQQEDSAVYLCASSLSWQAYYEQYFGPGTRLTVT.

This clonotype showed up just a few times. The chain links TRBV6-2 or TRBV6-3 to TRBJ2-3; D unresolved. The CDR3 is 13 amino acids. The V end lost 4 bases, the J end lost 8 bases, and 13 bases lay between the germline ends. Germline-derived CDR1 and CDR2 are MNHEY and SVGEGT. In DNA form, the CDR3 reads TGTGCCAGCAGTTTGGAAGCGCTTGGTACGCAGTATTTT. Translating it yields CASSLEALGTQYF.

This clonotype has more than one count but fewer than ten. The J gene is TRBJ1-1, the V gene TRBV12-3 or TRBV12-4; D uncertain. V gave up 6 bases and J gave up 0 bases, with 8 bases separating them. There are 13 residues in the CDR3. The CDR3 sequence is CASSAPVNTEAFF. In DNA form, the CDR3 reads TGTGCCAGCAGCGCTCCCGTGAACACTGAAGCTTTCTTT.

This clonotype came up many times. V usage is TRBV6-2 or TRBV6-3 and J usage is TRBJ2-7, with 8 nucleotides matching TRBD1. Trimming at V came to 6 bases and at J to 4 bases, leaving 11 bases not matched to a gene. CDR3 size: 15 residues. The germline gives CDR1 MNHEY, CDR2 SVGEGT. The CDR3 nucleotides read TGTGCCAGCAGACGGTCCGGGACAGGCTTTTACGAGCAGTACTTC. This translates into CASRRSGTGFYEQYF.

DNA for the CDR3: TGTGCCAGCAGTATCCTCCGACTAGCGGGAGAGACAGATACGCAGTATTTT. Translating gives CASSILRLAGETDTQYF. V gene TRBV27 combines with J gene TRBJ2-3, with 12 bases lining up with TRBD2. CDR1 and CDR2 (germline): MNHEY, SMNVEV (reference sequence). Unmatched junction bases numbered 9, after V lost 5 bases and J lost 3 bases. The length of the CDR3 is 17 residues.

This clonotype was counted between two and nine times. The J gene is TRBJ2-5, the V gene TRBV7-2; weak D call: TRBD2 (5 bases). The V gene's germline CDR1 is SGHTA and CDR2 FQGNSA. V shed 5 bases and J shed 1 base, with 11 bases lying between them. The CDR3 length is 14 residues. CDR3 bases: TGTGCCAGCAGCGAGCCGGACTCCCAAGAGACCCAGTACTTC. Amino acid sequence: CASSEPDSQETQYF.

This clonotype was detected only a few times. This chain links TRBV6-2 or TRBV6-3 with TRBJ2-7, with D unresolved. The CDR3 is 14 residues long. Trimming took off 2 bases at V and 2 bases at J, with 10 bases between the two ends. Germline V CDR1 and CDR2: MNHEY, SVGEGT. The CDR3 here is CASSYVGVAYEQYF. The CDR3 DNA is TGTGCCAGCAGTTACGTCGGCGTAGCCTACGAGCAGTACTTC.

This clonotype was seen once. This chain links TRBV28 with TRBJ1-6, with 11 bases identical to TRBD1. This CDR3 region has 15 residues. V was pared by 3 bases and J by 13 bases, with 8 bases of the junction left unmatched. Per the germline V gene, CDR1 is MDHEN and CDR2 is SYDVKM. As DNA, the CDR3 is TGTGCCAGCAGTTTGGACGGGACAGGGGGAGGGCCCCTCCACTTT. It specifies CASSLDGTGGGPLHF. Variable domain in full (rest from reference TRBV28 and TRBJ1-6): DVKVTQSSRYLVKRTGEKVFLECVQDMDHENMFWYRQDPGLGLRLIYFSYDVKMKEKGDIPEGYSVSREKKERFSLILESASTNQTSMYLCASSLDGTGGGPLHFGNGTRLTVT.

This sequence joins TRBV7-9 and TRBJ2-2; TRBD1 aligns across 7 bases. J was trimmed by 0 bases and V by 3 bases; bases with no gene match: 7. Germline CDR1 reads SEHNR; CDR2 reads FQNEAQ (reference sequence). This CDR3 contains 17 residues. The CDR3 nucleotides read TGTGCCAGCAGCTTGTTGGACAGGCGCGCGAACACCGGGGAGCTGTTTTTT. This encodes CASSLLDRRANTGELFF.

This clonotype was seen ten or more times. This chain connects TRBV6-2 or TRBV6-3 to TRBJ2-7; no reliable D call. The germline V and J ends were trimmed by 7 bases and 0 bases, with 19 bases remaining between them. This CDR3 region has 16 residues. The germline CDR1 and CDR2 sequences are MNHEY and SVGEGT. The CDR3 sequence: CASTLQRRLSSYEQYF. In nucleotides, the CDR3 is TGTGCCAGCACCCTCCAGAGGCGATTGAGCTCCTACGAGCAGTACTTC.

The chain uses TRBV29-1 and TRBJ1-1; TRBD1 aligns across 8 bases. V shed 6 bases and J 1 base; nucleotides not matched to a gene: 4. CDR3 length: 13 amino acids. CDR1 and CDR2 from the germline V gene are SQVTM and ANQGSEA. The CDR3 sequence: CSVGTGTNTEAFF. CDR3 nucleotides: TGCAGCGTGGGGACAGGCACGAACACTGAAGCTTTCTTT.

The J gene is TRBJ2-7, the V gene TRBV6-1; 7 positions agree with TRBD1. The CDR3 has 13 residues. After removal of 7 bases from V and 6 bases from J, the junction contained 9 bases not matched to a gene. Germline V gives CDR1 MNHNS, CDR2 SASEGT. This CDR3 reads CASTRTGFSEQYF. DNA of the CDR3: TGTGCCAGCACCCGGACAGGATTTAGCGAGCAGTACTTC.

This clonotype was observed many times. This chain uses TRBV7-9 with TRBJ2-4; the D is unclear. This CDR3 region has 10 residues. Germline V gives CDR1 SEHNR, CDR2 FQNEAQ (reference sequence). Trimming pared 8 bases from V and 9 bases from J, leaving 8 bases between. The chain's CDR3 is CASRKGIQYF. As DNA, the CDR3 is TGTGCCAGCCGAAAGGGCATTCAGTACTTC.

This clonotype was seen more than once but under ten times. At one end the junction does not follow the germline gene, possibly because of a read error. J is TRBJ2-2 and V is TRBV7-7; D may be TRBD1 (6 bases). CDR1 is SSHAT, CDR2 FNYEAQ, per germline (reference sequence). The CDR3 spans 14 residues. CDR3 region: CASSSGTNTGELFF. CDR3 nucleotide sequence: TGTGCTAGCAGTTCCGGGACAAACACCGGGGAGCTGTTTTTT.

The rearrangement joins TRBV12-3 or TRBV12-4 to TRBJ2-3; 9 nucleotides align to TRBD2. This CDR3 comprises 19 residues. With 2 bases clipped from V and 0 bases from J, the junction kept 12 bases outside the gene matches. The CDR3 loop reads CASSLNGAGGLRSTDTQYF. The CDR3 bases are TGTGCCAGCAGTTTAAATGGAGCGGGAGGCTTGAGGAGCACAGATACGCAGTATTTT.

This rearrangement joins TRBV10-2 to TRBJ2-7, with D tentatively TRBD1 or TRBD2 (7 bases each). Germline CDR1 and CDR2: WSHSY and SAAADI. The CDR3 loop spans 14 amino acids. V shed 6 bases and J shed 4 bases, with 16 bases lying between them. In DNA, the CDR3 is TGCGCCAGCAGGGATCCAGGGGGGGGGTACGAGCAGTACTTC. Its translation is CASRDPGGGYEQYF.

The chain links TRBV5-1 to TRBJ2-1, with 8 bases that match TRBD1. V lost 4 bases, J lost 2 bases, and 20 bases stayed unmatched. This CDR3 is built from 20 residues. Looked up from germline, CDR1 is SGHRS and CDR2 is YFSETQ. In DNA form, the CDR3 reads TGCGCCAGCAGCCGGAAGGACAGGGTGAACGCTTTCGGGACCTACAATGAGCAGTTCTTC. Translated: CASSRKDRVNAFGTYNEQFF.

This clonotype has only a few counts. The CDR3 loop reads CASSVAQHYTF. The CDR3 region has the DNA TGTGCCAGCAGCGTGGCACAACACTACACCTTC. The rearrangement uses TRBV9 and TRBJ1-2; D call uncertain. Looked up from germline, CDR1 is SGDLS and CDR2 is YYNGEE. The CDR3 contains 11 residues. Trimming removed 2 bases at V and 10 bases at J, with 9 bases between.

This clonotype came up many times. The chain joins TRBV3-1 to TRBJ1-6; TRBD1 matches 8 bases. Per germline, CDR1 LGHDT and CDR2 YNNKEL (reference sequence). The V gene end was trimmed by 4 bases and the J gene end by 7 bases; junction bases not matched to a gene: 6. This CDR3 is built from 15 residues. CDR3 sequence reads: CASSPRTGSNSPLHF. The CDR3, as DNA: TGTGCCAGCAGCCCTCGGACAGGGTCCAATTCACCCCTCCACTTT.

V gene TRBV7-9 combines with J gene TRBJ2-1; TRBD2 agrees at 11 bases. The V segment lost 5 bases and the J segment 8 bases; nucleotides outside the gene matches: 8. This CDR3 region has 15 residues. The germline gives CDR1 SEHNR, CDR2 FQNEAQ (reference sequence). CDR3 loop: CASSHSGGALDEQFF. DNA for the CDR3: TGTGCCAGCAGCCATAGCGGGGGGGCGCTTGATGAGCAGTTCTTC.